This is a list of T cell receptor beta chains from one sample in a study of blood T cell repertoires in COVID-19. Libraries were prepared by immunoSEQ multiplex PCR; TCRdb keeps only in-frame clonotypes and omits some of them. The sample has about 210,000 clones; roughly 90% are singletons. The sample comprised peripheral blood. The source is a woman between 65 and 79 years old with acute or convalescent COVID-19. Each CDR3 is given with its conserved first and last residue. The D gene is left open where the match is weak. Part of the rows lack a size; the others show once, few, many or a class for expanded clones.

>TRBJ1-6|.|.|TRBV7-2
CASSPQTGRRNSPLHF
TGTGCCAGCAGTCCTCAAACAGGGCGGCGGAATTCACCCCTCCACTTT
>TRBJ1-4|.|.|TRBV3-1/TRBV3-2
CASSQRGLTNEKLFF
TGTGCCAGCAGCCAGCGGGGGCTCACTAATGAAAAACTGTTTTTT
>TRBJ2-2|.|once|TRBV6-5
CASSQQGTGELFF
TGTGCCAGCAGTCAACAGGGAACCGGGGAGCTGTTTTTT
>TRBJ1-5|TRBD1|.|TRBV6-1
CASSVSQGAKYEPQHF
TGTGCCAGCAGTGTTTCTCAGGGGGCGAAATACGAGCCCCAGCATTTT
>TRBJ1-5|.|few|TRBV15
CATSRGSREGQPQHF
TGTGCCACCAGCAGAGGGTCCAGGGAAGGCCAGCCCCAGCATTTT
>TRBJ2-7|.|.|TRBV7-2
CASSLARQRYEQYF
TGTGCCAGCAGCTTAGCGAGACAGCGCTACGAGCAGTACTTC
>TRBJ2-3|.|.|TRBV19
CASRPTGLARGDTQYF
TGTGCCAGTAGGCCCACAGGGCTAGCACGGGGAGATACGCAGTATTTT
>TRBJ1-1|.|.|TRBV3-1/TRBV3-2
CASSQTRGTEAFF
TGTGCCAGCAGCCAGACACGGGGCACTGAAGCTTTCTTT
>TRBJ2-2|.|.|TRBV6-5
CASRPLNTGELFF
TGTGCCAGCAGACCACTTAACACCGGGGAGCTGTTTTTT
>TRBJ2-1|TRBD2|.|TRBV5-6
CASSRTSGRVYNEQFF
TGTGCCAGCAGCCGGACTAGCGGGAGGGTTTACAATGAGCAGTTCTTC
>TRBJ2-1|TRBD2|.|TRBV10-2
CASRGGEGLADYNEQFF
TGCGCCAGCAGGGGGGGTGAGGGACTAGCGGACTACAATGAGCAGTTCTTC
>TRBJ1-1|.|once|TRBV18
CASSPLTGRGTEAFF
TGTGCCAGCTCACCCCTGACAGGACGGGGAACTGAAGCTTTCTTT
>TRBJ1-5|TRBD1|few|TRBV16
CASTRQGISNQPQHF
TGTGCCAGCACCCGACAGGGCATAAGCAATCAGCCCCAGCATTTT
>TRBJ1-6|TRBD1|.|TRBV9
CASSPRTGGDSPLHF
TGTGCCAGCAGCCCGCGGACAGGGGGCGATTCACCCCTCCACTTT
>TRBJ2-5|.|.|TRBV5-1
CASSLVGSRVRETQYF
TGCGCCAGCAGCTTGGTAGGCAGTCGGGTACGAGAGACCCAGTACTTC
>TRBJ2-4|.|once|TRBV28
CASSLSRPNKNIQYF
TGTGCCAGCAGTTTGTCGAGGCCGAACAAAAACATTCAGTACTTC
>TRBJ1-3|.|.|TRBV6-5
CASSQAGNTIYF
TGTGCCAGCAGCCAAGCGGGTAACACCATATATTTT
>TRBJ2-7|.|.|TRBV28
CASSLRVSEQYF
TGTGCCAGCAGTCTCAGGGTTTCCGAGCAGTACTTC
>TRBJ2-3|TRBD2|.|TRBV11-2
CASSLWSGGFTDTQYF
TGTGCCAGCAGCTTATGGAGCGGGGGGTTCACAGATACGCAGTATTTT
>TRBJ2-1|TRBD1|.|TRBV5-1
CASSLQQGPYNEQFF
TGCGCCAGCAGCTTGCAACAGGGGCCTTACAATGAGCAGTTCTTC
>TRBJ1-5|.|.|TRBV6-6
CASSRRQNSNQPQHF
TGTGCCAGCAGTAGGAGACAGAATAGCAATCAGCCCCAGCATTTT
>TRBJ1-1|TRBD1|.|TRBV7-8
CASSSSLGQGANTEAFF
TGTGCCAGCAGCTCTTCTCTGGGACAGGGGGCGAACACTGAAGCTTTCTTT
>TRBJ1-5|.|.|TRBV6-6
CASSYTQGQPQHF
TGTGCCAGCAGTTATACGCAGGGACAGCCCCAGCATTTT
>TRBJ2-7|.|once|TRBV28
CASSTHRGGVGEQYF
TGTGCCAGCAGTACACACAGGGGCGGGGTGGGAGAGCAGTACTTC
>TRBJ2-5|TRBD2|.|TRBV3-1/TRBV3-2
CASSQDSGKKTQYF
TGTGCCAGCAGCCAGGATAGCGGGAAAAAGACCCAGTACTTC
>TRBJ2-1|TRBD2|.|TRBV28
CASSPSSSGRWNEQFF
TGTGCCAGCAGTCCATCGTCTAGCGGGAGGTGGAATGAGCAGTTCTTC
>TRBJ2-3|TRBD2|.|TRBV6-4
CASSDASSGSPDTQYF
TGTGCCAGCAGTGACGCCTCTAGCGGGAGCCCAGATACGCAGTATTTT
>TRBJ2-7|TRBD2|.|TRBV19
CASSSKFLAGVTYEQYF
TGTGCCAGTAGTAGCAAATTCCTAGCGGGAGTCACCTACGAGCAGTACTTC
>TRBJ2-7|.|.|TRBV3-1/TRBV3-2
CASSQVFGEAYEQYF
TGTGCCAGCAGCCAAGTATTCGGGGAAGCCTACGAGCAGTACTTC
>TRBJ2-2|TRBD2|.|TRBV5-1
CASSSLRAGDLNTGELFF
TGCGCCAGCAGCTCCCTTAGAGCGGGAGATCTGAACACCGGGGAGCTGTTTTTT
>TRBJ2-3|TRBD2|.|TRBV7-9
CASMLAVTDTQYF
TGTGCCAGCATGCTAGCGGTCACAGATACGCAGTATTTT
>TRBJ1-6|.|.|TRBV4-2
CASSQIMGPNSPLHF
TGTGCCAGCAGCCAAATCATGGGCCCCAATTCACCCCTCCACTTT
>TRBJ2-2|.|.|TRBV27
CASSLESLYGELFF
TGTGCCAGCAGTTTAGAGAGTCTTTACGGGGAGCTGTTTTTT
>TRBJ2-7|.|.|TRBV18
CASSPRDIGYEQYF
TGTGCCAGCTCACCTCGGGACATCGGCTACGAGCAGTACTTC
>TRBJ1-1|.|.|TRBV7-9
CASVVAGGTEAFF
TGTGCCAGCGTGGTTGCCGGAGGCACTGAAGCTTTCTTT
>TRBJ2-1|TRBD2|.|TRBV2
CASSALADSYNEQFF
TGTGCCAGCAGTGCACTAGCGGATTCCTACAATGAGCAGTTCTTC
>TRBJ2-1|TRBD2|.|TRBV24-1
CATSDPRTSGGAEQFF
TGTGCCACCAGTGATCCCCGGACTAGCGGGGGGGCCGAGCAGTTCTTC